This TCR beta chain was profiled in a study of blood T cells in healthy people across ages. Germline V CDR1 and CDR2: MNHNY, SVGAGI (reference sequence). The CDR3 totals 14 residues. Next came a second PCR, run for about 6 to 12 cycles, which used a sample-barcoded 5' primer along with a J-beta primer mix. A single record per CDR3 protein comes from TCRdb applying MiXCR to the 5' RACE reads. The table shows under 800,000 distinct CDR3 sequences, with roughly two fifths occurring only once. Sequencing was carried out using blood. The TCR comes from a woman in her fifties or sixties in good health. The rearrangement links TRBV6-6 to TRBJ2-5; TRBD2 matches at 13 bases. The last part of the DNA fits TRBJ2-7 better; the J call may be wrong. The CDR3 protein is CASTRTSGSDEQYF. CDR3 nucleotides: TGTGCCAGCACCCGGACTAGCGGGAGTGACGAGCAGTACTTC.